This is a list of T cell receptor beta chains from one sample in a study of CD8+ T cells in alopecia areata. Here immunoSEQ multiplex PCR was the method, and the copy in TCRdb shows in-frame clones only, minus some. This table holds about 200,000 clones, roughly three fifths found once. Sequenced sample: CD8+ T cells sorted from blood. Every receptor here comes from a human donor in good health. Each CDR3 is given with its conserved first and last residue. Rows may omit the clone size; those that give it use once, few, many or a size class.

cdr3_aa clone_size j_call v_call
CASSQGGSNEKLFF NA TRBJ1-4 TRBV4-2
CASRRGGQETQYF NA TRBJ2-5 TRBV27
CSAKGPEAFF NA TRBJ1-1 TRBV20-1
CASSQVRGGGNRQETQYF NA TRBJ2-5 TRBV4-2
CASSFRGSYNEQFF NA TRBJ2-1 TRBV5-1
CASSSGTGYEQYF NA TRBJ2-7 TRBV11-2
CASSIDRVGEKLFF NA TRBJ1-4 TRBV4-1
CASSYSNGAQETQYF NA TRBJ2-5 TRBV27
CASSQPGQILQETQYF NA TRBJ2-5 TRBV11-1
CASSRDRGGETQYF NA TRBJ2-5 TRBV30
CASSLGLETQYF few TRBJ2-5 TRBV7-9
CASSLGREISYEQYF NA TRBJ2-7 TRBV5-1
CSVENPDSYGYTF NA TRBJ1-2 TRBV29-1
CASSVQGAQETQYF NA TRBJ2-5 TRBV9
CSVVTGGPYEQYF NA TRBJ2-7 TRBV29-1
CASSESSTGANSPLHF NA TRBJ1-6 TRBV25-1
CSVDSGGGETQYF NA TRBJ2-5 TRBV29-1
CASSPVGQGGWSDTEAFF NA TRBJ1-1 TRBV5-1
CSGDLGGWDNEQFF NA TRBJ2-1 TRBV29-1
CASSFWTDSYEQYF NA TRBJ2-7 TRBV13
CATSMRRGNQPQHF NA TRBJ1-5 TRBV15
CASSVEAVPSTDTQYF NA TRBJ2-3 TRBV9
CASSLGRTPYGYTF few TRBJ1-2 TRBV7-9
CASSTGQLGSNQPQHF NA TRBJ1-5 TRBV11-2
CSVEAGTANTEAFF few TRBJ1-1 TRBV29-1
CASTEGYTGELFF NA TRBJ2-2 TRBV5-1
CASSATSGGYEQYF few TRBJ2-7 TRBV9
CASSESGGYQPQHF NA TRBJ1-5 TRBV7-2
CASRSDRDYGYTF NA TRBJ1-2 TRBV5-6
CSVCRQSDEAFF NA TRBJ1-1 TRBV29-1
CSVPAGTPNEQFF NA TRBJ2-1 TRBV29-1
CATHQGAEAFF few TRBJ1-1 TRBV15
CASSLSRSSDAEFF NA TRBJ2-1 TRBV7-8
CAWTLGQAHFGYTF once TRBJ1-2 TRBV30
CSVRTGHDYGYTF NA TRBJ1-2 TRBV29-1
CATQRRGGADEQYF NA TRBJ2-7 TRBV15
CASNPTRTGGTEAFF NA TRBJ1-1 TRBV4-1
CSVEDQNSQETQYF NA TRBJ2-5 TRBV29-1
CASSPSGTGSGANVLTF NA TRBJ2-6 TRBV11-2
CAWSPGEDNEKLFF once TRBJ1-4 TRBV30
CASSLGGRNEQFF NA TRBJ2-1 TRBV7-2
CASASTYPGSYNEQFF few TRBJ2-1 TRBV9
CASSYTGELFF NA TRBJ2-2 TRBV19
CASSPTDRGFSEQYF few TRBJ2-7 TRBV7-9
CASSLSLGTGELFF NA TRBJ2-2 TRBV7-2
CASSLGQGTSYEQYF NA TRBJ2-7 TRBV7-8
CASSQQVVGGYTF few TRBJ1-2 TRBV19
CASRQGEAFF NA TRBJ1-1 TRBV6-1
CASSPGQGPYEQYF NA TRBJ2-7 TRBV19
CASSVADEQFF NA TRBJ2-1 TRBV9
CASSPSPDQETQYF NA TRBJ2-5 TRBV7-2
CAHWTGTPGNTIYF NA TRBJ1-3 TRBV6-1
CASSRPGADYEQYF NA TRBJ2-7 TRBV28